These 2 T cell receptor beta chains came from one sample sequenced in a study of spatial heterogeneity in lung cancer. TCRdb used MiXCR to reprocess the 5' RACE reads, holding one entry per CDR3 protein. The sample yields about 92,000 distinct CDR3 sequences, 9.5% to 15% seen once. Time point of the sample: sample taken at primary tumor resection. Researchers sequenced whole RNA taken from tumor, nontumor lung or frozen PBMC without sorting. The source was PBMCs, collected at surgery. The receptors derive from a male donor with early-stage non-small cell lung cancer.

The chain's CDR3 is CSVEEGGYGAGELFF. The DNA of the CDR3 is TGCAGCGTTGAAGAAGGGGGCTATGGTGCCGGGGAGCTGTTTTTT. The V and J genes are TRBV29-1 and TRBJ2-2; 7 bases are shared with TRBD1. The V gene end was trimmed by 0 bases and the J gene end by 6 bases; junction bases not matched to a gene: 7. The CDR3 has 15 residues. Germline V gene data show CDR1 as SQVTM and CDR2 as ANQGSEA.

Here the CDR3 DNA reads TGTGCCAGCAGCGACCGACAGGCCCCCTCGTCTGGCTACACCTTC. It codes for CASSDRQAPSSGYTF. V gene TRBV14 combines with J gene TRBJ1-2, with a tentative D call TRBD1 (6 bases). Germline assignment: CDR1 SGHDN and CDR2 FVKESK. V gave up 5 bases and J gave up 7 bases, with 20 bases separating them. This CDR3 is 15 amino acids long.